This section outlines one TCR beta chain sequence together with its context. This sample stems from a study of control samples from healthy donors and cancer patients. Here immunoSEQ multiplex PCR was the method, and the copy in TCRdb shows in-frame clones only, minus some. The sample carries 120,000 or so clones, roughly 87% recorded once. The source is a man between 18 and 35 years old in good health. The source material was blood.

The CDR3 bases are TGTGCCAGCAACGCCCGAGGGACAGATACGCAGTATTTT. Translating gives CASNARGTDTQYF. The chain has TRBV27 and TRBJ2-3; D is perhaps TRBD2 (5 bases). CDR1 and CDR2 (germline): MNHEY, SMNVEV (reference sequence). The CDR3 has 13 residues. V was trimmed by 7 bases and J by 3 bases, leaving 11 bases between them.